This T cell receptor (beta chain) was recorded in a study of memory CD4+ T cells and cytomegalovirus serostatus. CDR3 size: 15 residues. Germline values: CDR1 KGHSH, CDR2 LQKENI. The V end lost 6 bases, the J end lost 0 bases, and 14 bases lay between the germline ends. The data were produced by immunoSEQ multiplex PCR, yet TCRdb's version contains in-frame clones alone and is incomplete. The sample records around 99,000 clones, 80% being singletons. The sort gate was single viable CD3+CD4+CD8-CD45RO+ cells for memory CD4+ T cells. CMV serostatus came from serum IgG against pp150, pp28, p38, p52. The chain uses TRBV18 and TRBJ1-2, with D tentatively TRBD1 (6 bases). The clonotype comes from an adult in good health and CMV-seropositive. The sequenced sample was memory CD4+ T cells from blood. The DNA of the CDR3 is TGTGCCAGCTCCCGAATGACAGGATCTAACTATGGCTACACCTTC. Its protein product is CASSRMTGSNYGYTF.